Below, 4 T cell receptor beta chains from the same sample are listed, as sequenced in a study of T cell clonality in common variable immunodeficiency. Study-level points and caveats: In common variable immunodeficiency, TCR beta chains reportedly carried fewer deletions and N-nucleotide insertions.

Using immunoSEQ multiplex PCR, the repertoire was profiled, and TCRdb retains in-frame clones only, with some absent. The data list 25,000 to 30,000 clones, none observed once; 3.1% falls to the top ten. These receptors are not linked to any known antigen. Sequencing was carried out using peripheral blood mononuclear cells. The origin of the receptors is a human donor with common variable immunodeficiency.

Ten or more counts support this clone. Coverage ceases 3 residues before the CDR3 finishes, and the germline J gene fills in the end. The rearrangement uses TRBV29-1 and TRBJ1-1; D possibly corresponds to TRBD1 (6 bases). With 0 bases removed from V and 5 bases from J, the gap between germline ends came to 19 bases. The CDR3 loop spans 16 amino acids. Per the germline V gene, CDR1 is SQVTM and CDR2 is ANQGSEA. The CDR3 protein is CSVEDQLTGQKTEAFF. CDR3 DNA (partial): TGCAGCGTTGAAGATCAGCTCACAGGGCAGAAGACTGAA.

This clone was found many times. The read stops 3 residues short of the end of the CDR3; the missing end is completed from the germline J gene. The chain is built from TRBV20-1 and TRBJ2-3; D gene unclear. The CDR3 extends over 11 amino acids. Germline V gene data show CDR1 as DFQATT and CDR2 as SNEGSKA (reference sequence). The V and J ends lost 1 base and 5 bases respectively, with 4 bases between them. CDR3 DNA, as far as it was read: TGCAGTGCTAGAGTCAGAGATACG. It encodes CSARVRDT. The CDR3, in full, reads CSARVRDTQYF.

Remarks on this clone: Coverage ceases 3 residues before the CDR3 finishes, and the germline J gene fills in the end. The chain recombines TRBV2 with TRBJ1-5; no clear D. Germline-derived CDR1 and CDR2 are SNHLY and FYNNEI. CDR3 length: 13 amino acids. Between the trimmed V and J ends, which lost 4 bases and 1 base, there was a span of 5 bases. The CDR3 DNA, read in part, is TGTGCCAGCAGTGGGCAGAGCAATCAGCCC. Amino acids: CASSGQSNQP. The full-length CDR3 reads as CASSGQSNQPQHF.

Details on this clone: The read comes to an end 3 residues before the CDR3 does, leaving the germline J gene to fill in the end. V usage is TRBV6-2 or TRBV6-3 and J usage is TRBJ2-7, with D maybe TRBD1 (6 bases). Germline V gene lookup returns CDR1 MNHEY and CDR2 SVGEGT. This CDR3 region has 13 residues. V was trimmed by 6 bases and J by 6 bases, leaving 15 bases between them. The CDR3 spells CASSQSTGPEQYF. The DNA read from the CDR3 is TGTGCCAGCAGCCAATCGACAGGACCCGAG.